Listed here are 9 T cell receptor beta chains from one sample, sequenced in a study of T cell changes during pregnancy in multiple sclerosis. The repertoire was sequenced with immunoSEQ multiplex PCR; TCRdb's copy has only in-frame clones and lacks some. The data show 65,000 to 85,000 clones, under 95% seen once. Sequences were derived from peripheral blood, sampled after pregnancy. These receptors came from a female donor with multiple sclerosis, enrolled in a pregnancy study.

This clone occurred once. The V and J genes are TRBV27 and TRBJ1-5; 9 nucleotides match TRBD1. This CDR3 is built from 14 residues. CDR1 is MNHEY and CDR2 is SMNVEV in the germline V gene (reference sequence). Trimming took 7 bases from V and 4 from J; bases not matched to a gene: 5. CDR3 coding DNA: TGTGCCAGCACCTTGACAGGGGGTAATCAGCCCCAGCATTTT. Translated: CASTLTGGNQPQHF.

The rearrangement uses TRBV9 and TRBJ2-2; a weak D match, TRBD2 (6 bases). Trimming removed 0 bases from V and 6 bases from J, with 15 bases in between. Per the germline V gene, CDR1 is SGDLS and CDR2 is YYNGEE. The CDR3 is made up of 16 amino acids. CDR3 DNA sequence: TGTGCCAGCAGCGTAGCTCTTAGCGGAAGGGCCGGGGAGCTGTTTTTT. This translates into CASSVALSGRAGELFF.

The chain links TRBV4-1 to TRBJ2-7; weak D call: TRBD2 (6 bases). V dropped 1 base and J dropped 0 bases, with 10 bases sitting between them. Germline V gene data show CDR1 as MGHRA and CDR2 as YSYEKL. There are 15 residues in the CDR3. The CDR3 region is CASSQVGGSSYEQYF. The CDR3 DNA follows: TGCGCCAGCAGCCAAGTCGGAGGGAGCTCCTACGAGCAGTACTTC.

The rearrangement uses TRBV4-1 and TRBJ2-7; D is ambiguous. Trimming took 0 bases from V and 0 from J, leaving 9 bases between them. Germline CDR1 and CDR2: MGHRA and YSYEKL. This CDR3 is 15 amino acids long. The CDR3 protein is CASSQEVAVSYEQYF. CDR3 coding DNA: TGCGCCAGCAGCCAAGAGGTAGCCGTCTCCTACGAGCAGTACTTC.

The chain joins TRBV5-5 to TRBJ2-1, with 9 positions matching TRBD2. The CDR3 is made up of 15 amino acids. V dropped 0 bases and J dropped 3; count of bases not matched to a gene: 1. Per the germline V gene, CDR1 is SGHKS and CDR2 is YYEKEE (reference sequence). CDR3 sequence reads: CASSLELAGYNEQFF. CDR3 bases: TGTGCCAGCAGCTTGGAACTAGCGGGCTACAATGAGCAGTTCTTC.

The CDR3 protein is CASRKGQGPNEKLFF. The DNA for the CDR3 is TGTGCCAGTAGAAAAGGACAGGGGCCAAATGAAAAACTGTTTTTT. The rearrangement joins TRBV19 to TRBJ1-4, with 9 nucleotides matching TRBD1. The CDR3 runs to 15 residues. CDR1 LNHDA and CDR2 SQIVND come from the germline V gene (reference sequence). V was clipped by 6 bases and J by 5 bases; unmatched bases: 7.

The V gene is TRBV5-6, the J gene TRBJ1-5; D not resolved. Per the germline V gene, CDR1 is SGHDT and CDR2 is YYEEEE. V lost 2 bases and J 6 bases, leaving 15 bases between the germline ends. The CDR3 sequence is 15 residues long. CDR3: CASSFSGVGSQPQHF. CDR3 in DNA: TGTGCCAGCAGCTTCTCCGGTGTGGGGAGTCAGCCCCAGCATTTT.

The rearrangement joins TRBV14 to TRBJ2-1; D is possibly TRBD2 (5 bases). The CDR3 sequence is 17 residues long. V lost 0 bases to trimming and J lost 0 bases, with 12 bases between them. Germline-derived CDR1 and CDR2 are SGHDN and FVKESK. Written as DNA, the CDR3 is TGTGCCAGCAGCCAAGACTTTTGGGAGAGCTCCTACAATGAGCAGTTCTTC. Amino acids: CASSQDFWESSYNEQFF.

The rearrangement uses TRBV11-2 and TRBJ1-3; perhaps TRBD1 as D (5 bases). The CDR3 has 16 residues. Deletions cut 5 bases from V and 0 bases from J, with 14 bases between. Germline V gene lookup returns CDR1 SGHAT and CDR2 FQNNGV. In nucleotides, the CDR3 is TGTGCCAGCAGCAGCCGGGGGGTTGACTCTGGAAACACCATATATTTT. It specifies CASSSRGVDSGNTIYF.